This TCR beta chain appears in the sequencing data of a study of CD8 T cells in Susac syndrome. The CDR3 consists of 15 residues. V was clipped by 7 bases and J by 1 base; unmatched bases: 6. The germline CDR1 and CDR2 sequences are SQVTM and ANQGSEA. General study results and limits: Susac syndrome CD4+ T cell repertoires showed no clonal expansion. The study admitted that it had a relatively small number of individuals in its TCR sequencing and HLA analysis.

The authors reverse transcribed about 0.5 to 1 ug RNA with random hexamers. TCRdb reprocessed the immunoSEQ multiplex PCR reads via MiXCR and lists one record per CDR3 protein. Found here are some 200,000 distinct CDR3 sequences, approximately 96% of them singletons; the top ten hold 0.098%. Negative magnetic isolation gave CD8+ and CD4+ cells; FACS enriched CD8+ TEMRA. With regard to this clonotype: What it recognizes is unknown.

The sequence was obtained from a human donor with Susac syndrome. The chain uses TRBV29-1 and TRBJ2-3; 12 bases line up with TRBD2. Sequencing input: CD4+ T cells from PBMCs. Here the CDR3 reads CSAQTSGGRTDTQYF. The CDR3 DNA reads as TGCAGCGCTCAGACTAGCGGGGGACGCACAGATACGCAGTATTTT.